These 13 T cell receptor beta chains share one sample of origin, sequenced in a study of blood T cell repertoires in COVID-19 (dated by TCRdb to about 2020). The library was built by means of the immunoSEQ multiplex PCR assay. The table was pulled from immuneACCESS by TCRdb, which kept in-frame rearrangements only. Such tables lose some clones; where checked, under half of the loss comes from unresolved V genes, and the rest has no known cause. Within this sample are 400,000 or so clones, with roughly 88% of them counted one time only. The top ten clones comprise 0.6% to 0.7% of the sample. The sequencing input was PBMCs or T cells enriched from blood (not recorded which). The receptors shown here come from a man aged 18-30 years who had recovered from COVID-19.

This chain joins TRBV7-9 and TRBJ1-3; the D is unclear. Germline V CDR1 and CDR2: SEHNR, FQNEAQ (reference sequence). V gave up 1 base and J gave up 1 base, with 8 bases separating them. The length of the CDR3 is 15 residues. DNA of the CDR3: TGTGCCAGCAGCTTAGAGGCGGTTTCTGGAAACACCATATATTTT. This sequence encodes CASSLEAVSGNTIYF.

V and J are TRBV10-3 and TRBJ2-7, with 7 bases that match TRBD1. The length of the CDR3 is 16 residues. Looked up from germline, CDR1 is ENHRY and CDR2 is SYGVKD. Trimming cost V 5 bases and J 3 bases; bases outside gene matches: 13. The CDR3 sequence is CAISSSLRDSYYEQYF. The CDR3 region has the DNA TGTGCCATCAGTTCTTCACTCCGGGACAGTTACTACGAGCAGTACTTC.

The chain links TRBV25-1 to TRBJ1-2, with D possibly being TRBD1 (6 bases). Trimming took 6 bases from V and 5 from J, leaving 16 bases between them. CDR3 length: 14 residues. CDR1 and CDR2 from the germline V gene are MGHDK and SYGVNS. The CDR3 sequence: CASSLTGIGYGYTF. The CDR3, as DNA: TGTGCCAGCAGCCTGACAGGAATCGGGTATGGCTACACCTTC.

The chain employs TRBV9 and TRBJ1-2; no clear D gene. Trimming took off 0 bases at V and 8 bases at J, with 8 bases between the two ends. Germline CDR1 is SGDLS and CDR2 is YYNGEE. This CDR3 has 12 amino acids. CDR3 region: CASSVAGQGYTF. The CDR3, as DNA: TGTGCCAGCAGCGTAGCAGGTCAAGGCTACACCTTC.

The chain employs TRBV4-1 and TRBJ1-1; 9 nucleotides match TRBD1. V was clipped by 4 bases and J by 1 base; unmatched bases: 13. This CDR3 contains 18 residues. Germline V gives CDR1 MGHRA, CDR2 YSYEKL. The CDR3 bases are TGCGCCAGCAGCCCGAGCGACAGGGGGGCCCCGCGGAACACTGAAGCTTTCTTT. This sequence encodes CASSPSDRGAPRNTEAFF.

J is TRBJ2-5 and V is TRBV18, with D tentatively TRBD1 (5 bases). V shed 2 bases and J shed 7 bases, with 11 bases lying between them. CDR3 length: 13 amino acids. Germline CDR1 reads KGHSH; CDR2 reads LQKENI. The CDR3, as DNA: TGTGCCAGCTCACCAGGGGCCCCGGGGACCCAGTACTTC. It specifies CASSPGAPGTQYF.

This chain connects TRBV18 to TRBJ2-1, with 13 nucleotides matching TRBD2. Trimming at V came to 1 base and at J to 8 bases, leaving 5 bases not matched to a gene. This CDR3 has 16 amino acids. Germline lookup yields CDR1 KGHSH and CDR2 LQKENI. The CDR3 here is CASSPLNGLAGDEQFF. The DNA for the CDR3 is TGTGCCAGCTCACCACTAAATGGACTAGCGGGAGATGAGCAGTTCTTC.

This clone was counted between two and nine times. This chain joins TRBV5-1 and TRBJ2-1, with TRBD1 matching 7 bases. The germline V gene encodes CDR1 SGHRS and CDR2 YFSETQ. With 4 bases clipped from V and 2 bases from J, the junction kept 6 bases outside the gene matches. The CDR3 is 15 residues long. CDR3 bases: TGCGCCAGCAGCCCCGAAGGGGGCGCCTACAATGAGCAGTTCTTC. Translating it yields CASSPEGGAYNEQFF.

The chain employs TRBV11-1 and TRBJ1-1; the D is unclear. The germline V gene has CDR1 SGHAT and CDR2 FQDESV (reference sequence). V dropped 4 bases and J dropped 1 base, with 10 bases sitting between them. The CDR3 spans 14 residues. The DNA for the CDR3 is TGTGCCAGCAGCTCCGTAGAGAGGAACACTGAAGCTTTCTTT. Translated: CASSSVERNTEAFF.

The V gene is TRBV3-1 (or the pseudogene TRBV3-2), the J gene TRBJ1-4, with 8 bases lining up with TRBD1. CDR1 is LGHDT and CDR2 is YNNKEL in the germline V gene (reference sequence). This CDR3 contains 15 residues. V lost 3 bases to trimming and J lost 7 bases; unmatched junction nucleotides: 7. The CDR3: CASSHPRGRFEKLFF. The CDR3 coding sequence is TGTGCCAGCAGCCACCCCAGGGGGCGTTTTGAAAAACTGTTTTTT.

The chain links TRBV7-3 to TRBJ2-7; 16 bases align to TRBD2. V lost 1 base to trimming and J lost 5 bases; unmatched junction nucleotides: 5. This CDR3 comprises 17 residues. Germline lookup yields CDR1 SGHTA and CDR2 FQGTGA. CDR3 DNA: TGTGCCAGCAGCTTAAGTGGGACTAGCGGGAGGGCCGACGAGCAGTACTTC. It yields the protein CASSLSGTSGRADEQYF.

The chain joins TRBV28 to TRBJ1-2; D remains ambiguous. Trimming removed 4 bases at V and 4 bases at J, with 19 bases between. CDR1 and CDR2 from the germline V gene are MDHEN and SYDVKM. The CDR3 totals 16 residues. CDR3 residues: CASSSGASSEGYGYTF. CDR3 bases: TGTGCCAGCAGTTCGGGCGCCAGTTCGGAGGGCTATGGCTACACCTTC.

The chain combines TRBV25-1 with TRBJ1-3, with D maybe TRBD1 (5 bases). This CDR3 contains 14 residues. The ends were cut back, 4 bases at V and 0 bases at J, with 7 bases in the middle. The V gene's germline CDR1 is MGHDK and CDR2 SYGVNS. CDR3 in DNA: TGTGCCAGCAGTGGACAGAACTCTGGAAACACCATATATTTT. It encodes CASSGQNSGNTIYF.